This TCR beta chain derives from a study of shared clonotypes between healthy human individuals. This table comes from immunoSEQ multiplex PCR, and its TCRdb copy is limited to in-frame clones, with some not included. The table shows 950,000 to 1,200,000 clones, with roughly 77% occurring only once. Per germline, CDR1 MDHEN and CDR2 SYDVKM. V was cut by 6 bases and J by 9 bases, with 14 bases left in between. The CDR3 covers 12 residues. Material for sequencing was memory CD4+ T cells from PBMCs. The sample's subset: CD45RA-negative fraction. This chain uses TRBV28 with TRBJ2-5; the D is unclear. The sequence was collected from a man aged 18 to 35 in good health. Some clones in this sample may be carry-over from other donors' samples. CDR3: CASSLRHEAQYF. The DNA for the CDR3 is TGTGCCAGCAGCCTCCGTCACGAGGCCCAGTACTTC.